The 20 T cell receptor beta chains presented below share a single source sample, sequenced in a study of blood T cell repertoires in COVID-19. This table comes from immunoSEQ multiplex PCR, and its TCRdb copy is limited to in-frame clones, with some not included. The table lists 150,000 to 200,000 clones, about 80% of them singletons. Specimen: peripheral blood. All receptors derive from a woman in her 40s with COVID-19, enrolled during active disease.

This clone was detected only once. V gene TRBV2 combines with J gene TRBJ1-6; TRBD1 aligns across 7 bases. The germline V gene encodes CDR1 SNHLY and CDR2 FYNNEI. The CDR3 contains 17 residues. V lost 5 bases and J lost 13; bases outside the gene matches: 20. The CDR3 DNA reads as TGTGCCAGCAGTAAACTACCCACCGGGACAGTAAAAGTTCCCCTCCACTTT. Translated: CASSKLPTGTVKVPLHF.

This sequence joins TRBV7-9 and TRBJ1-4, with D possibly being TRBD1 (5 bases). The CDR3 consists of 15 residues. Germline CDR1 and CDR2: SEHNR and FQNEAQ (reference sequence). V lost 8 bases and J 5 bases, leaving 18 bases between the germline ends. The CDR3: CASSMGRLFNEKLFF. The CDR3 DNA reads as TGTGCCAGCTCCATGGGGCGGTTATTCAATGAAAAACTGTTTTTT.

This chain connects TRBV19 to TRBJ1-6, with TRBD1 matching over 9 bases. The CDR3 loop spans 19 amino acids. Trimming cost V 0 bases and J 3 bases; bases outside gene matches: 9. Per the germline V gene, CDR1 is LNHDA and CDR2 is SQIVND (reference sequence). CDR3 in DNA: TGTGCCAGTAGTATAGATGATCTGGACAGGGGTAACTATAATTCACCCCTCCACTTT. Translation gives CASSIDDLDRGNYNSPLHF.

The sample holds one count of this clone. V usage is TRBV7-9 and J usage is TRBJ1-2; D gene uncertain. Trimming left V 5 bases short and J 2 bases short, with 21 bases between. Germline CDR1 reads SEHNR; CDR2 reads FQNEAQ (reference sequence). The CDR3 is 17 amino acids. The CDR3 nucleotides read TGTGCCAGCAGCCCCAGAGCCGCTCGGAGAAAAAACTATGGCTACACCTTC. It yields the protein CASSPRAARRKNYGYTF.

This clone was seen at least ten times. This sequence joins TRBV4-1 and TRBJ2-7; D gene ambiguous. The V and J ends lost 1 base and 0 bases respectively, with 7 bases between them. Per germline, CDR1 MGHRA and CDR2 YSYEKL. The CDR3 runs to 14 residues. The CDR3 here is CASSQGRVSYEQYF. The CDR3 nucleotides read TGCGCCAGCAGCCAAGGAAGAGTCTCCTACGAGCAGTACTTC.

The V gene is TRBV10-3, the J gene TRBJ2-2; the match to TRBD1 covers 8 bases. With V trimmed by 0 bases and J by 4 bases, 1 base remained unmatched. The CDR3 length is 15 residues. Germline assignment: CDR1 ENHRY and CDR2 SYGVKD. The CDR3 here is CAISESDRATGELFF. In DNA, the CDR3 is TGTGCCATCAGTGAGTCGGACAGGGCCACCGGGGAGCTGTTTTTT.

This clone was observed once. V usage is TRBV27 and J usage is TRBJ2-7, with 8 bases lining up with TRBD2. Per germline, CDR1 MNHEY and CDR2 SMNVEV (reference sequence). This CDR3 comprises 14 residues. After removal of 3 bases from V and 2 bases from J, the junction contained 3 bases not matched to a gene. CDR3 in DNA: TGTGCCAGCAGTTTGGGGACTAGGCCCTACGAGCAGTACTTC. This sequence encodes CASSLGTRPYEQYF.

This chain connects TRBV28 to TRBJ1-3; 7 bases match TRBD1. CDR1 MDHEN and CDR2 SYDVKM come from the germline V gene. The CDR3 extends over 17 amino acids. V trimming: 1 base; J trimming: 7 bases; junction bases outside the gene matches: 13. The CDR3 loop reads CASSLLIGGDRDNTIYF. In DNA, the CDR3 is TGTGCCAGCAGTTTATTGATTGGTGGTGACAGGGATAACACCATATATTTT. The variable domain in full, with the rest retrieved from reference TRBV28 and TRBJ1-3, is DVKVTQSSRYLVKRTGEKVFLECVQDMDHENMFWYRQDPGLGLRLIYFSYDVKMKEKGDIPEGYSVSREKKERFSLILESASTNQTSMYLCASSLLIGGDRDNTIYFGEGSWLTVV.

This chain connects TRBV29-1 to TRBJ1-4; D might be TRBD1 (6 bases). CDR1 is SQVTM, CDR2 ANQGSEA, per germline. With 6 bases removed from V and 2 bases from J, the gap between germline ends came to 7 bases. The CDR3 loop spans 12 amino acids. In DNA form, the CDR3 reads TGCAGCGTGAGGGGGACTAATGAAAAACTGTTTTTT. This gives the protein CSVRGTNEKLFF.

The chain links TRBV2 to TRBJ2-1; D not certain. V lost 0 bases to trimming and J lost 8 bases, with 5 bases between them. The germline CDR1 and CDR2 sequences are SNHLY and FYNNEI. The CDR3 consists of 12 residues. In DNA form, the CDR3 reads TGTGCCAGCAGTGAAGCCTTCGATGAGCAGTTCTTC. It yields the protein CASSEAFDEQFF.

The chain uses TRBV21-1 and TRBJ2-2; the D segment call TRBD2 is taken from the table without a DNA check. TRBV21-1 is designated a pseudogene. The length of the CDR3 is 18 residues. CDR3 protein: CASSKALNLAYEPGELFF. CDR3 nucleotides: TGTGCCAGCAGCAAAGCGCTAAATCTTGCGTACGAACCCGGGGAGCTGTTTTTT.

The rearrangement uses TRBV29-1 and TRBJ2-7; a possible D gene is TRBD2 (6 bases). The germline CDR1 and CDR2 sequences are SQVTM and ANQGSEA. The CDR3 has 14 residues. V was shortened by 6 bases and J by 2 bases, with 17 bases between the two germline ends. The CDR3 spells CSVGSGTPTYEQYF. CDR3 bases: TGCAGCGTCGGATCCGGGACTCCAACCTACGAGCAGTACTTC.

The chain links TRBV6-5 to TRBJ1-5, with D maybe TRBD1 (5 bases). V gave up 6 bases and J gave up 7 bases, with 10 bases separating them. The CDR3 totals 12 residues. Germline values: CDR1 MNHEY, CDR2 SVGAGI. Written as DNA, the CDR3 is TGTGCCAGCAGAAAGGGACTCCAGCCCCAGCATTTT. It codes for CASRKGLQPQHF.

Here the CDR3 reads CASSLVPSESNTGELFF. CDR3 bases: TGCGCCAGCAGCCTTGTGCCTAGCGAGAGTAACACCGGGGAGCTGTTTTTT. This chain connects TRBV5-1 to TRBJ2-2, with D maybe TRBD2 (6 bases). This CDR3 has 17 residues. Trimming removed 4 bases at V and 2 bases at J, with 18 bases between. The germline V gene has CDR1 SGHRS and CDR2 YFSETQ.

In regard to this clone: The junction differs from germline at one of its ends, possibly a read error. The V and J genes are TRBV7-8 and TRBJ1-3; possible D gene TRBD1, 6 bases. Germline values: CDR1 SGHVS, CDR2 FQNEAQ. This CDR3 comprises 17 residues. CDR3 nucleotides: TGTGCCAACAGCTTAGGGGTCGTGGGGGCGACTGGAAACACCATATATTTT. Protein product: CANSLGVVGATGNTIYF.

The genes are TRBV29-1 and TRBJ1-1, with D hard to call. From germline, CDR1 is SQVTM and CDR2 ANQGSEA. Trimming removed 6 bases from V and 3 bases from J, with 14 bases in between. The CDR3 runs to 13 residues. CDR3 amino acids: CSVRLGIYTEAFF. CDR3 coding DNA: TGCAGCGTCCGACTCGGGATTTACACTGAAGCTTTCTTT. Full variable domain (rest looked up from reference TRBV29-1 and TRBJ1-1): SAVISQKPSRDICQRGTSLTIQCQVDSQVTMMFWYRQQPGQSLTLIATANQGSEATYESGFVIDKFPISRPNLTFSTLTVSNMSPEDSSIYLCSVRLGIYTEAFFGQGTRLTVV.

The chain uses TRBV4-1 and TRBJ1-6, with no clear D. The germline CDR1 and CDR2 sequences are MGHRA and YSYEKL. Deletions cut 4 bases from V and 6 bases from J, with 16 bases between. CDR3 size: 16 residues. CDR3 sequence reads: CASSPRVDRANSPLHF. The CDR3 nucleotides read TGCGCCAGCAGCCCCCGGGTGGATAGAGCTAATTCACCCCTCCACTTT.

The chain recombines TRBV29-1 with TRBJ2-1; 9 bases agree with TRBD1. Losses at the gene ends were 7 bases for V and 4 bases for J; bases not matched to a gene: 5. Looked up from germline, CDR1 is SQVTM and CDR2 is ANQGSEA. The CDR3 extends over 13 amino acids. CDR3 sequence: CSGTGGAYNEQFF. Here the CDR3 DNA reads TGCAGCGGCACAGGGGGCGCTTACAATGAGCAGTTCTTC.

This clone was observed a handful of times. This sequence joins TRBV5-8 and TRBJ2-7, with D possibly matching TRBD1 (6 bases). V was shortened by 3 bases and J by 3 bases, with 10 bases between the two germline ends. Germline assignment: CDR1 SGHTS and CDR2 YDEGEE. This CDR3 spans 13 amino acids. CDR3 residues: CASSSEDSYEQYV. CDR3 nucleotides: TGTGCCAGCAGCTCCGAGGACAGCTACGAGCAGTACGTC.

This rearrangement joins TRBV19 to TRBJ2-7, with TRBD2 as a possible D gene (6 bases). The CDR3 covers 15 residues. The germline V and J ends were trimmed by 1 base and 3 bases, with 13 bases remaining between them. Germline CDR1 reads LNHDA; CDR2 reads SQIVND (reference sequence). CDR3 loop: CASSIVLAADYEQYF. CDR3 bases: TGTGCCAGTAGTATAGTTTTAGCGGCGGACTACGAGCAGTACTTC.